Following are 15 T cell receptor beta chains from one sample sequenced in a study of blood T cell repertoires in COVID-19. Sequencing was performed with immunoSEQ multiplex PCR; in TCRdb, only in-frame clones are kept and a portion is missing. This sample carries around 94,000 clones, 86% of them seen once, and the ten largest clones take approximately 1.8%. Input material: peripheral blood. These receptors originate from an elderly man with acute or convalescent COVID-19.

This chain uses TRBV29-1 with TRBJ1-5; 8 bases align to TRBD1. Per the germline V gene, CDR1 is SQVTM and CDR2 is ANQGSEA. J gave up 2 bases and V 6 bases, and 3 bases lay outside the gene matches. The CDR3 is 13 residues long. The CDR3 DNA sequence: TGCAGCGTCAGGGGGCAGCGCAATCAGCCCCAGCATTTT. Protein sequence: CSVRGQRNQPQHF.

For the CDR3, the DNA is TGTGCCAGCAGCCAGTGGACTACCGACAATGAGCAGTTCTTC. This sequence encodes CASSQWTTDNEQFF. This chain uses TRBV7-9 with TRBJ2-1; D might be TRBD2 (6 bases). This CDR3 contains 14 residues. Deletions cut 5 bases from V and 5 bases from J, with 13 bases between. Germline V CDR1 and CDR2: SEHNR, FQNEAQ (reference sequence).

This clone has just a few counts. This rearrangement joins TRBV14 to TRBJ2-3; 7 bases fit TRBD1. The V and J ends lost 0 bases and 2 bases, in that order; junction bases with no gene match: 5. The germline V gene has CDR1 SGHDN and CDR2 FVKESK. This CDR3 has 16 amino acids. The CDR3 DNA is TGTGCCAGCAGCCAAGATGGACAGGAAAACACAGATACGCAGTATTTT. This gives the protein CASSQDGQENTDTQYF. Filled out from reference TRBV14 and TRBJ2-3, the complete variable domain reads EAGVTQFPSHSVIEKGQTVTLRCDPISGHDNLYWYRRVMGKEIKFLLHFVKESKQDESGMPNNRFLAERTGGTYSTLKVQPAELEDSGVYFCASSQDGQENTDTQYFGPGTRLTVL.

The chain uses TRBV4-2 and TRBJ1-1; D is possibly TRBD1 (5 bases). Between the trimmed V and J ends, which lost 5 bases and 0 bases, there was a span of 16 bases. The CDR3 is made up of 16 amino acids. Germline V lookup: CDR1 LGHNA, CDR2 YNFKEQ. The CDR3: CASSSRSGRLNTEAFF. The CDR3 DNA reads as TGTGCCAGCAGCTCAAGGTCAGGGCGGTTGAACACTGAAGCTTTCTTT.

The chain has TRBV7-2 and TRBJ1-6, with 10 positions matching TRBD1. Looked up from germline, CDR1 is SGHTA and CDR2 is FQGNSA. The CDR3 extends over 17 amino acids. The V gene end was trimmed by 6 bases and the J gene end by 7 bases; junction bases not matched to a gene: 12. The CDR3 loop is CASRFSGTGVSNSPLHF. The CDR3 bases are TGTGCCAGCAGATTTTCCGGGACAGGGGTATCCAATTCACCCCTCCACTTT.

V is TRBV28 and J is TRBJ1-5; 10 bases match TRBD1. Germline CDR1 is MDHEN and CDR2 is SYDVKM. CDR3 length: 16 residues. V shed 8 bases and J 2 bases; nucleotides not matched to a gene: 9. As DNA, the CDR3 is TGTGCCAGCGGAGTAGGGACAGGGGACGGCAATCAGCCCCAGCATTTT. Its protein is CASGVGTGDGNQPQHF.

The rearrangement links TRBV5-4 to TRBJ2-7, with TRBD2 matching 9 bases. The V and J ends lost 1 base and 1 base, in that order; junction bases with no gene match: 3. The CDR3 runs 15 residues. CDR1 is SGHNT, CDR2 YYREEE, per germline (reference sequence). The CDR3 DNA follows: TGTGCCAGCAGCTTGACCGCGGGAGGGTCCTACGAGCAGTACTTC. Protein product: CASSLTAGGSYEQYF.

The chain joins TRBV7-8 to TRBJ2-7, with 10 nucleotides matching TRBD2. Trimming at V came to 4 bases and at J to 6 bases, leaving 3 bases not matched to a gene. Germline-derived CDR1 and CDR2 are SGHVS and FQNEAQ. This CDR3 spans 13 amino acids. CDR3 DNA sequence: TGTGCCAGCAGCTCGGGACTAGCGAGCGAGCAGTACTTC. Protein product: CASSSGLASEQYF.

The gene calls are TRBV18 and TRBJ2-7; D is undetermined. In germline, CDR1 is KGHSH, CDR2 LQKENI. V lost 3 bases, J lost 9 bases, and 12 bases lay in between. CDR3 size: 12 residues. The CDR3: CASSPGPRGQYF. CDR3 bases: TGTGCCAGCTCACCGGGCCCTCGTGGGCAGTACTTC.

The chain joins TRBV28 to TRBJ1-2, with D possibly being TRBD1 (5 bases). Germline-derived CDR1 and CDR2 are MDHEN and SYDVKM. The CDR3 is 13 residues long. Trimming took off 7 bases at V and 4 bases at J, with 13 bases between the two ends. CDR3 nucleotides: TGTGCCAGCATTCCAGGGCCGGGCTATGGCTACACCTTC. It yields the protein CASIPGPGYGYTF.

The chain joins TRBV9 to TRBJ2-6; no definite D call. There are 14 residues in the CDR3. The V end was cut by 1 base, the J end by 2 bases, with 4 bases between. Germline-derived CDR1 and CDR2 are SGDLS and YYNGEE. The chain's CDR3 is CASSVQTGANVLTF. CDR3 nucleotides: TGTGCCAGCAGCGTACAGACTGGGGCCAACGTCCTGACTTTC.

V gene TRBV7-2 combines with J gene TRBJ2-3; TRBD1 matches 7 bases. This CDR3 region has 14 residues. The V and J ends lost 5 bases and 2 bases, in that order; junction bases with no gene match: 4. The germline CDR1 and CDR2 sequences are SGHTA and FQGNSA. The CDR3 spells CASSPDRATDTQYF. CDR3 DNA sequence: TGTGCCAGCAGCCCCGACAGGGCCACAGATACGCAGTATTTT.

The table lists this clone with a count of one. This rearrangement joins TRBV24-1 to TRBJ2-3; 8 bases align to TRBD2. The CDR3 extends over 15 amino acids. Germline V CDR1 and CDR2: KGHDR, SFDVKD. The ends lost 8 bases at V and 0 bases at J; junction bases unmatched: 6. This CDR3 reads CATTSGLVSTDTQYF. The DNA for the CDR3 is TGTGCCACCACTTCGGGACTAGTCAGCACAGATACGCAGTATTTT.

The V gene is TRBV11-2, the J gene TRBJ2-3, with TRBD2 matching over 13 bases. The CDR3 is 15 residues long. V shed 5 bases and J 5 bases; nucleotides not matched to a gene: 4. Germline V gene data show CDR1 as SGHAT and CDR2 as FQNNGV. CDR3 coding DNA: TGTGCCAGCAGCCCCCGGACTAGCGGGAGAGATACGCAGTATTTT. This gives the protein CASSPRTSGRDTQYF.

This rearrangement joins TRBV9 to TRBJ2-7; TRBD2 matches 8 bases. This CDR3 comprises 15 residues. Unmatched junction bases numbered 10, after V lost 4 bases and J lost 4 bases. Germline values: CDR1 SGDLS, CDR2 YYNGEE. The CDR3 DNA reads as TGTGCCAGCAGCCTCGGGAGCGGGAGTCAATACGAGCAGTACTTC. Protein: CASSLGSGSQYEQYF.